These 18 T cell receptor delta chains originate from one sample sequenced in a study of γδ T cells in repeated Plasmodium falciparum infection. Gammadelta T cells were flow-sorted from PBMC into Vgamma9/Vdelta2+ and Vdelta2-negative populations for bulk analysis. TCRdb reprocessed the multiplex PCR reads using CATT. The table shows 85,000 to 90,000 delta-chain clones, with roughly 1.4% occurring only once. The source material was gamma-delta T cells from blood. All receptors derive from a pool of human donors (malaria-infected and uninfected, not separated).

A remark on this clone: The protein TCRdb gives is from a much larger clone and does not agree with this DNA's translation at residue 20, likely a read error; the protein shown here comes from the DNA. V gene assignment gives TRDV2, but the J gene was left uncalled; the table's D call, TRDD2, has no DNA check behind it. The germline gives CDR1 GEAIGNYY, CDR2 EKD. CDR3 size: 21 residues. The CDR3 region has the DNA TGTGCCTGTGACACCGCGCGGACTTCCTACCATAGGTACTACTACACCGATAAACTCACCTTT. This gives the protein CACDTARTSYHRYYYTDKLTF.

The table lists this clone with a few counts. The protein recorded in TCRdb matches a much larger clone and deviates from this DNA's translation at residue 5, suggesting a read error; the protein here is obtained by translating the DNA. The J gene has no call, while the V gene is TRDV1; TRDD3 was called by the table and not checked on the DNA. CDR3 size: 21 residues. CDR1 TSWWSYY and CDR2 QGS come from the germline V gene. As DNA, the CDR3 is TGTGCTCTTGGTGTAGAAATCCCACTTCGGCGTAGTGGGGGATACGCACCAAGGCTCATCTTT. Amino acid sequence: CALGVEIPLRRSGGYAPRLIF.

This clone was detected many times. This is likely an artifact of a read error, given a far larger clone one base away. This sample includes further DNA sequences coding for the same CDR3. The chain carries TRDV1 and TRDJ1; D may match TRDD2 or TRDD3 (5 bases each). The J gene is absent in TCRdb and was assigned here via DNA matching to germline. V was cut by 7 bases and J by 1 base, with 28 bases left in between. CDR1 is TSWWSYY and CDR2 is QGS in the germline V gene. This CDR3 has 19 amino acids. The CDR3 protein is CALVLFPLAGGATTDKLIF. Written as DNA, the CDR3 is TGTGCTCTTGTGCTCTTCCCCCTCGCGGGGGGGGCGACCACCGATAAACTCATCTTT.

Turning to this clone: This DNA's translation differs at residue 8 from TCRdb's protein, which comes from a much larger clone; a read error is likely, and the protein shown is translated from the DNA. The chain employs TRDV2 and TRDJ2; TRDD3 agrees at 7 bases. Germline matching of the DNA provided the J gene here, since TCRdb leaves it blank. J was trimmed by 5 bases and V by 4 bases; bases with no gene match: 6. This CDR3 is built from 14 residues. Germline V gene sequence: CDR1 GEAIGNYY, CDR2 EKD. In DNA, the CDR3 is TGTGCCTGTGATCCACTGGGGAATACAGCACAACTCTTCTTT. Translating it yields CACDPLGNTAQLFF.

Comments on this clone: The protein recorded in TCRdb matches a much larger clone and deviates from this DNA's translation at residue 4, suggesting a read error; the protein here is obtained by translating the DNA. The V and J genes are TRDV2 and TRDJ3; 11 nucleotides align to TRDD3. As TCRdb names no J gene, one was assigned here on the basis of a DNA match to germline. The junction had 8 bases not matched to a gene; V was cut back by 5 bases and J by 0 bases. CDR3 length: 19 residues. Germline loops: CDR1 GEAIGNYY, CDR2 EKD. CDR3: CACGKVLGDSSWDTRQMFF. The CDR3 DNA reads as TGTGCCTGTGGCAAAGTACTGGGGGATAGCTCCTGGGACACCCGACAGATGTTTTTC.

Notes on this clone: This likely stems from a read error, as it lies one base from a far larger clone. This same CDR3 is encoded by further DNA sequences in the sample. The chain joins TRDV1 to TRDJ1, with D hard to call. The J gene, left out of TCRdb, was set here by checking the DNA against germline. The CDR3 loop spans 16 amino acids. V was cut by 0 bases and J by 7 bases, with 18 bases left in between. Looked up from germline, CDR1 is TSWWSYY and CDR2 is QGS. The CDR3 DNA sequence: TGTGCTCTTGGGGAACTGGCCGGTCTACTAGGGGCTAAACTCATCTTT. Its protein is CALGELAGLLGAKLIF.

Comments on this clone: It differs at one base from a far larger clone, so likely a read error. The sample holds other DNA sequences that translate to the same CDR3. The chain joins TRDV1 to TRDJ1, with 8 bases fitting TRDD3. This CDR3 region has 18 residues. The J segment lost 0 bases and the V segment lost 2 bases, leaving 11 bases of the junction unmatched. The V gene's germline CDR1 is TSWWSYY and CDR2 QGS. CDR3 nucleotides: TGTGCTCTTGGGGAAGGGACTTGGGGGATTCTAGACACCGATAAACTCATCTTT. Translation: CALGEGTWGILDTDKLIF.

This clone was seen at least ten times. The sample holds other DNA sequences that translate to the same CDR3. The rearrangement joins TRDV2 to TRDJ1; no clear D. The CDR3 is 14 residues long. Trimming left V 3 bases short and J 1 base short, with 11 bases between. The germline CDR1 and CDR2 sequences are GEAIGNYY and EKD. The CDR3 protein is CACDPLASTDKLIF. The CDR3 DNA is TGTGCCTGTGACCCGCTAGCCTCCACCGATAAACTCATCTTT.

A note on this clone: The translation of this DNA and the TCRdb protein of a much larger clone differ at residue 4, probably owing to a read error; the protein shown here is translated from the DNA. The chain joins TRDV1 to TRDJ1; 7 bases are shared with TRDD3. The length of the CDR3 is 21 residues. Germline assignment: CDR1 TSWWSYY and CDR2 QGS. The CDR3 sequence is CALVELAPFLRTGDPGDKLIF. The CDR3 DNA is TGTGCTCTTGTGGAACTAGCTCCATTTCTAAGAACTGGGGACCCAGGCGATAAACTCATCTTT.

This clone was observed a handful of times. A far more abundant clone sits one base away, making this likely a read error. At the DNA level, this CDR3 is encoded by other sequences in the same sample as well. A V gene of TRDV1 was called, but no J gene was assigned; TRDD3 is the table's D call and was not checked against the DNA. The germline CDR1 and CDR2 sequences are TSWWSYY and QGS. The CDR3 loop spans 19 amino acids. DNA for the CDR3: TGTGCTCTTGGGGACTCCCATCGAAGTGGATACGTATACACCGATAAGCTCATCTTT. Protein product: CALGDSHRSGYVYTDKLIF.

This clone was recorded many times. The DNA is left out, because the CDR3 cannot be placed on it with certainty; the CDR3 is given as TCRdb lists it. V usage is TRDV1 and J usage is TRDJ1; the listed D gene, TRDD3, was not tested against the DNA. Termini included, the CDR3 measures 23 amino acids. CDR1 is TSWWSYY, CDR2 QGS, per germline. This CDR3 reads CALGGWGHYDELIWGNDTDKLIF.

Regarding this clone: This DNA's translation and the protein TCRdb lists, from a much larger clone, do not match at residue 18, likely due to a read error; the protein shown is translated from the DNA. The genes are TRDV1 and TRDJ1; 11 bases line up with TRDD3. This CDR3 is built from 20 residues. Germline V gene data show CDR1 as TSWWSYY and CDR2 as QGS. DNA of the CDR3: TGTGCTCTTGGGGCCCTCATATTCCCGGATTCTGGGGGATACACCGATAAACCCATCTTT. This codes for CALGALIFPDSGGYTDKPIF.

The table lists this clone with a few counts. The TCRdb protein, from a much larger clone, departs from this DNA's translation at residue 6, likely by read error; the protein shown derives from the DNA. The chain couples TRDV2 to TRDJ1, with 9 bases aligning to TRDD3. The J gene was not available in TCRdb and was assigned here by matching the DNA to germline segments. V was clipped by 2 bases and J by 4 bases; unmatched bases: 7. Germline-derived CDR1 and CDR2 are GEAIGNYY and EKD. This CDR3 has 15 residues. The CDR3 DNA follows: TGTGCCTGTGACAAAGACTGGGGGAGACACGATAAACTCATCTTT. Translating gives CACDKDWGRHDKLIF.

With respect to this clone: This probably arose from a read error, given a far larger clone one base away. The CDR3 is CALGEVPVLGDTPDKLIF. In DNA form, the CDR3 reads TGTGCCCTTGGGGAAGTACCCGTACTGGGGGATACGCCCGATAAACTCATCTTT. This chain links TRDV1 with TRDJ1; 13 bases match TRDD3. No J gene is reported in TCRdb; it was inferred here by comparing the DNA with germline. In germline, CDR1 is TSWWSYY, CDR2 QGS. This CDR3 spans 18 amino acids.

Concerning this clone: This likely came from a read error, as a far larger clone is one base away. Other DNA sequences in the sample encode the same CDR3. This rearrangement joins TRDV1 to TRDJ1; D is possibly TRDD2 or TRDD3 (5 bases each). The CDR3 runs 20 residues. Germline V CDR1 and CDR2: TSWWSYY, QGS. CDR3 amino acids: CALGESSLRLGNPFTDKLIF. DNA for the CDR3: TGTGCTCTTGGGGAATCATCCCTACGGCTGGGTAACCCTTTTACCGATAAGCTCATCTTT.

This clone was observed many times. The gene calls are TRDV3 and TRDJ1; D is undetermined. V lost 2 bases, J lost 2 bases, and 18 bases lay in between. This CDR3 has 15 residues. Germline CDR1 is TVYSNPD and CDR2 is GDNSRS (reference sequence). The CDR3 DNA reads as TGTGCCTTTGAGGGCATCGGGGCCGTTACCGATAAACTCATCTTT. Translated, it gives CAFEGIGAVTDKLIF.

This clone has more than one count but fewer than ten. The protein in TCRdb stems from a much larger clone and differs at residue 10 from this DNA's translation, likely a read error; here the protein is translated from the DNA. The chain carries TRDV3 and TRDJ1; D could derive from TRDD2 or TRDD3 (7 bases each). TCRdb offers no J gene call, so here the DNA was matched to germline to obtain one. V was trimmed by 2 bases and J by 4 bases, leaving 35 bases between them. In germline, CDR1 is TVYSNPD, CDR2 GDNSRS (reference sequence). The CDR3 is 20 amino acids. In nucleotides, the CDR3 is TGTGCCTTTTTTTCCTACGAACTCCGCTGCTGGGGGGCGGCGGGCGATAAACTCATCTTT. Amino acids: CAFFSYELRCWGAAGDKLIF. Complete variable domain (other parts from reference TRDV3 and TRDJ1): CDKVTQSSPDQTVASGSEVVLLCTYDTVYSNPDLFWYRIRPDYSFQFVFYGDNSRSEGADFTQGRFSVKHILTQKAFHLVISPVRTEDSATYYCAFFSYELRCWGAAGDKLIFGKGTRVTVEP.

As to this clone: TCRdb's listed protein matches a much larger clone and diverges from this DNA's translation at residue 8, likely through a read error; the protein shown comes from the DNA. The chain recombines TRDV2 with TRDJ1; 7 bases fit TRDD3. The J gene, absent from TCRdb, was called here by matching the DNA to germline. Germline CDR1 and CDR2: GEAIGNYY and EKD. The CDR3 consists of 16 residues. The J segment lost 8 bases and the V segment lost 0 bases, leaving 14 bases of the junction unmatched. In nucleotides, the CDR3 is TGTGCCTGTGACACCGTCAGTATTGGGGGAGCGTCAAAACTCATCTTT. The encoded protein is CACDTVSIGGASKLIF.